This T cell receptor beta chain is from a study of blood T cell repertoires in COVID-19. Whole-study context: The analysed material was cDNA or gDNA that came from T cells, B-cell-depleted T cells, or PBMCs.

The sample holds a few counts of this clone. V lost 4 bases and J 3 bases, leaving 17 bases between the germline ends. The CDR3 covers 15 residues. Germline V gene data show CDR1 as SGHDT and CDR2 as YYEEEE. Profiling relied on immunoSEQ multiplex PCR, and the TCRdb table lists in-frame clones only, not all of them. This sample has about 190,000 clones, with about 82% found just once. Source material: peripheral blood. This chain links TRBV5-6 with TRBJ2-7; perhaps TRBD1 as D (6 bases). This TCR came from a woman aged 30 to 39 with acute or convalescent COVID-19. The CDR3 DNA reads as TGTGCCAGCAGCCTCCGTAGGATGGGACACTACGAGCAGTACTTC. This gives the protein CASSLRRMGHYEQYF.